The clone carrying this TCR beta chain showed up many times. The antigen remains undetermined. This sample is part of a study of breast tumors, draining lymph nodes, adjacent tissues. Samples came from axillary lymph nodes draining the breast cancer. MiXCR was run by TCRdb on the multiplex PCR reads, yielding one entry per CDR3 protein. The table has around 130,000 distinct CDR3 sequences, approximately 22% seen once; the top ten hold about 2.2%. General study results and limits: Luminal-like breast cancer showed significantly higher tumor–nontumor repertoire similarity than basal-like. That most tumor T cells come from lymph nodes remained unproven. Compared with lymph nodes, tumors were less diverse; compared with nontumor tissue, more. Data fit most tumor T cells coming from lymph node, expanding in tumor.

Trimming took off 0 bases at V and 0 bases at J, with 12 bases between the two ends. The germline gives CDR1 MNHNS, CDR2 SASEGT. This CDR3 spans 17 amino acids. This clonotype originated in a female donor with breast cancer. Some clones in this sample may be carry-over from other donors' samples. This chain joins TRBV6-1 and TRBJ1-5; TRBD1 is a possible D gene (6 bases). Sequenced input: axillary lymph node tissue. The CDR3 DNA is TGTGCCAGCAGTGAAGCGCGGGGGCTCTATAGCAATCAGCCCCAGCATTTT. It translates to CASSEARGLYSNQPQHF.